The present entry profiles one TCR beta chain with its context. This sample was included in a study of T cell responses to AZD1222 COVID-19 vaccine. Clones were read by immunoSEQ multiplex PCR, and TCRdb kept only the in-frame ones, dropping some. Of approximately 100,000 clones in the sample, more than 70% were seen once. V shed 2 bases and J shed 5 bases, with 18 bases lying between them. The CDR3 is 16 residues long. Per germline, CDR1 LGHNA and CDR2 YSLEER. The TCR originated in an adult in good health. Sample: peripheral blood, taken on day 0 of AZD1222 vaccination. This sequence joins TRBV4-3 and TRBJ1-1, with D perhaps matching TRBD1 (6 bases). The CDR3 region has the DNA TGCGCCAGCAGCCAAAGCCCTACAGGGTTCGGAACTGAAGCTTTCTTT. Translating gives CASSQSPTGFGTEAFF.